This T cell receptor (beta chain) was documented in a study of cytomegalovirus exposure and HLA in healthy donors. The PCR used 60 Vbeta and 13 Jbeta primers. Repertoires were generated with immunoSEQ multiplex PCR, while TCRdb's copy carries only in-frame clones and drops some. The sample consists of 40,000 or so clones, 87% of them appearing once. This TCR derives from a woman aged 40 to 50 in good health and CMV-seropositive. The specimen was PBMCs.

The CDR3 is CASSTGQGGNEKLFF. CDR3 nucleotides: TGTGCCAGTAGTACTGGACAGGGGGGGAATGAAAAACTGTTTTTT. The V call is TRBV19, the J call TRBJ1-4; 10 nucleotides align to TRBD1. The CDR3 runs 15 residues. The J segment lost 5 bases and the V segment lost 4 bases, leaving 4 bases of the junction unmatched. Germline CDR1 is LNHDA and CDR2 is SQIVND (reference sequence).